These T cell receptor beta chains were read from a single sample in a study of metastatic and nonmetastatic thyroid tumors. With MiXCR, TCRdb reprocessed the PCR reads. The data contain over 10,000 clones, 25% to 30% of them singletons. Sequences were obtained from tumor tissue. The receptors were sampled from a female donor with papillary thyroid cancer or a benign thyroid nodule (not recorded which). Some clones in this sample may be carry-over from other donors' samples. Each CDR3 is given with its conserved first and last residue. A D gene is named only where the DNA matches it firmly. Size tells how often a clone was seen (once, few, many) or the class of an expanded clone, and some rows leave it out.

>TRBV27|16|TRBJ1-6|few|-
TGTGCCAGCAGTTTAACCGGGGTGTCCTATAATTCACCCCTCCACTTT
CASSLTGVSYNSPLHF
>TRBV6-4|17|TRBJ2-3|-|-
TGTGCCAGCAGTGACGGGCGGGAAGTTCGAGAGGGAGATACGCAGTATTTT
CASSDGREVREGDTQYF
>TRBV7-9|15|TRBJ1-2|many|TRBD1
TGTGCCAGCAGCTTCGGACAGGGAAGTAACTATGGCTACACCTTC
CASSFGQGSNYGYTF
>TRBV28|13|TRBJ2-7|-|-
TGTGCCAGCAGCCAGCCAGGGGAGAACGAGCAGTACTTC
CASSQPGENEQYF
>TRBV20-1|11|TRBJ2-4|-|TRBD2
TGCAGTACTAGAGGACTAGAGGTTCAGTACTTC
CSTRGLEVQYF
>TRBV6-2/TRBV6-3|15|TRBJ1-1|-|-
TGTGCCAGCAGTTTGAGGACGACCCGGAGGGGTGAAGCTTTCTTT
CASSLRTTRRGEAFF
>TRBV6-1|15|TRBJ2-7|few|TRBD1
TGTGCCAGCAGTACCAGGACAGGAGAGGGGTACGAGCAGTACTTC
CASSTRTGEGYEQYF
>TRBV20-1|15|TRBJ2-7|medium-sized|-
TGCAGTGCTAGAGATCTCGACGGGGCTTCCTACGAGCAGTACTTC
CSARDLDGASYEQYF
>TRBV6-4|14|TRBJ2-7|few|-
TGTGCCAGCAGTTACGCCGCGGAAATGGGCGAGCAGTACTTC
CASSYAAEMGEQYF
>TRBV20-1|15|TRBJ1-1|-|TRBD1
TGCAGTGCTAAACCAGGGACAGGGATGAACACTGAAGCTTTCTTT
CSAKPGTGMNTEAFF
>TRBV16|16|TRBJ1-1|many|-
TGTGCCAGCAGCCACCGGCCTGTTCCTGGTGGGACTGAAGCTTTCTTT
CASSHRPVPGGTEAFF
>TRBV29-1|17|TRBJ2-3|many|TRBD2
TGCAGCGTTGTTGTGGCTAGCGGGAGGCCGAGCACAGATACGCAGTATTTT
CSVVVASGRPSTDTQYF
>TRBV20-1|17|TRBJ2-7|medium-sized|TRBD2
TGCAGTGCTTCCGGGACTAGCGGGAGTAAGCCTTCCTACGAGCAGTACTTC
CSASGTSGSKPSYEQYF
>TRBV11-2|14|TRBJ2-1|-|-
TGTGCCAGCAGCCTTGGGACAACCTACAATGAGCAGTTCTTC
CASSLGTTYNEQFF
>TRBV6-4|13|TRBJ1-6|few|-
TGTGCCAGCAGTGACACCTATAATTCACCCCTCCACTTT
CASSDTYNSPLHF
>TRBV6-1|13|TRBJ1-4|many|-
TGTGCCAGCAGTGAAAACGGGTTTGAAAAACTGTTTTTT
CASSENGFEKLFF
>TRBV28|15|TRBJ2-3|-|-
TGTGCCAGCAGCCCGGACTGGCCATGGGAAGATACGCAGTATTTT
CASSPDWPWEDTQYF
>TRBV5-1|14|TRBJ2-1|medium-sized|-
TGCGCCAGCAGCTTGGAGTTTAGTTACAATGAGCAGTTCTTC
CASSLEFSYNEQFF
>TRBV20-1|13|TRBJ2-7|-|-
TGCAGTGCCCCCAGCTATAGCTCCTACGAGCAGTACTTC
CSAPSYSSYEQYF
>TRBV12-3/TRBV12-4|15|TRBJ1-5|-|-
TGTGCCAGCAAACAGGAGGGGGGAAGCAATCAGCCCCAGCATTTT
CASKQEGGSNQPQHF
>TRBV5-1|13|TRBJ1-1|-|-
TGCGCCAGCACCTGTACGGTGAACACTGAAGCTTTCTTT
CASTCTVNTEAFF
>TRBV20-1|15|TRBJ2-7|-|TRBD2
TGCAGTGCTCTCCATAGCGGGAGAGGGACCTACGAGCAGTACTTC
CSALHSGRGTYEQYF
>TRBV20-1|15|TRBJ2-3|medium-sized|TRBD2
TGCAGTGCTAGCCGTAGCGGGAGAAGGGGAGATACGCAGTATTTT
CSASRSGRRGDTQYF
>TRBV4-2|17|TRBJ1-3|once|-
TGTGCCAGCAGCCCCGAGGGGGGGTTGAGGTCTGGAAACACCATATATTTT
CASSPEGGLRSGNTIYF
>TRBV5-3|15|TRBJ1-2|-|-
TGTGCCTCATCGAAAGGGACGCCTCTTTACTATGGCTACACCTTC
CASSKGTPLYYGYTF
>TRBV3-1|14|TRBJ2-5|many|-
TGTGCCAGCAGCCAAGGAGTCAGGGTGGAGACCCAGTACTTC
CASSQGVRVETQYF
>TRBV6-2/TRBV6-3|20|TRBJ2-5|-|-
TGTGCCAGCACAATCCTCCCGCGTGGGGGGAGTCGAGCGGGCGAAGAGACCCAGTACTTC
CASTILPRGGSRAGEETQYF
>TRBV20-1|16|TRBJ2-5|-|TRBD1
TGCAGTGCTAGAGATCAGCAGGGGGACAGGGCGGAGACCCAGTACTTC
CSARDQQGDRAETQYF
>TRBV11-1|17|TRBJ2-7|-|-
TGTGCCAGCAGCCCCGCTTGGGCCGGGGGTAGCTCCTACGAGCAGTACTTC
CASSPAWAGGSSYEQYF
>TRBV25-1|14|TRBJ2-7|medium-sized|-
TGTGCCAGCAGTTCCCAAGACAGGTTCTACGAGCAGTACTTC
CASSSQDRFYEQYF
>TRBV15|14|TRBJ1-2|many|-
TGTGCCACCAGCAGTGGAAGGGGGGAGGCTGGCTACACCTTC
CATSSGRGEAGYTF